One sample yielded the 8 T cell receptor beta chains listed below, sequenced in a study of blood T cell repertoires in COVID-19. Profiled with immunoSEQ multiplex PCR; TCRdb holds only in-frame clones, not every one. The sample holds 200,000 to 250,000 clones; 85% to 90% are singletons and the top ten take about 1%. The sequenced sample was PBMCs or T cells enriched from blood (not recorded which). The receptors originated from a man aged 50-59 years who had been exposed to COVID-19.

This chain's CDR3 is CAGSQTGLGYTF. CDR3 DNA: TGTGCCGGAAGCCAGACAGGGTTAGGCTACACCTTC. The chain carries TRBV28 and TRBJ1-2, with TRBD1 identical over 7 bases. Germline lookup yields CDR1 MDHEN and CDR2 SYDVKM. V lost 11 bases and J lost 8; bases outside the gene matches: 11. This CDR3 comprises 12 residues.

The J gene is TRBJ1-5, the V gene TRBV5-1; a possible D gene is TRBD1 (6 bases). V gave up 4 bases and J gave up 6 bases, with 14 bases separating them. Germline-derived CDR1 and CDR2 are SGHRS and YFSETQ. The CDR3 covers 14 residues. The CDR3 coding sequence is TGCGCCAGCAGCCCGGGACCGACAGGTCAGCCCCAGCATTTT. This translates into CASSPGPTGQPQHF. Based on the CDR3 plus reference TRBV5-1 and TRBJ1-5, the full variable domain is KAGVTQTPRYLIKTRGQQVTLSCSPISGHRSVSWYQQTPGQGLQFLFEYFSETQRNKGNFPGRFSGRQFSNSRSEMNVSTLELGDSALYLCASSPGPTGQPQHFGDGTRLSIL.

The chain recombines TRBV11-2 with TRBJ2-5; TRBD1 is a possible D gene (5 bases). The CDR3 consists of 14 residues. Trimming cost V 6 bases and J 1 base, with 12 bases left between them. Germline V gene lookup returns CDR1 SGHAT and CDR2 FQNNGV. The CDR3 sequence is CASSPRQSQETQYF. The CDR3 DNA sequence: TGTGCCAGCAGTCCAAGACAGTCCCAAGAGACCCAGTACTTC.

CDR3 residues: CASSPDRLKNIQYF. For the CDR3, the DNA is TGCGCCAGCAGCCCGGACAGATTAAAAAACATTCAGTACTTC. This rearrangement joins TRBV5-1 to TRBJ2-4; D might be TRBD1 (6 bases). This CDR3 spans 14 amino acids. Per germline, CDR1 SGHRS and CDR2 YFSETQ. V was clipped by 4 bases and J by 4 bases, with 12 bases between them.

J is TRBJ2-1 and V is TRBV6-2 or TRBV6-3, with D possibly TRBD2 on 5 matching bases. Germline V lookup: CDR1 MNHEY, CDR2 SVGEGT. The CDR3 has 15 amino acids. V dropped 2 bases and J dropped 0 bases, with 8 bases sitting between them. In DNA form, the CDR3 reads TGTGCCAGCAGTTACAGGGAGTACTCCTACAATGAGCAGTTCTTC. It encodes CASSYREYSYNEQFF.

The chain carries TRBV5-4 and TRBJ2-1, with 12 bases fitting TRBD2. In germline, CDR1 is SGHNT, CDR2 YYREEE (reference sequence). J lost 2 bases, V lost 5 bases, and 5 bases had no gene match. The CDR3 runs 16 residues. The CDR3 is CASRFGLAGTYNEQFF. The CDR3 bases are TGTGCCAGCAGATTCGGACTAGCGGGAACCTACAATGAGCAGTTCTTC.

This chain connects TRBV24-1 to TRBJ2-1; TRBD2 aligns across 12 bases. The CDR3 is made up of 16 amino acids. Germline lookup yields CDR1 KGHDR and CDR2 SFDVKD. The junction had 7 bases not matched to a gene; V was cut back by 4 bases and J by 7 bases. The CDR3 region is CATSDPPGLAGNEQFF. In DNA, the CDR3 is TGTGCCACCAGTGACCCCCCGGGACTAGCGGGTAATGAGCAGTTCTTC.

This chain uses TRBV6-5 with TRBJ2-7; TRBD1 aligns across 8 bases. CDR3 length: 15 residues. After removal of 5 bases from V and 1 base from J, the junction contained 7 bases not matched to a gene. CDR1 is MNHEY, CDR2 SVGAGI, per germline. The DNA for the CDR3 is TGTGCCAGCAGTCCGCAGGGGGCAGGTTCCTACGAGCAGTACGTC. This encodes CASSPQGAGSYEQYV.